The sequence of this T cell receptor (beta chain) was determined in a study of blood T cell repertoires in COVID-19. The overall study: PBMCs, B-cell-depleted T cells, or T cells provided the cDNA or gDNA that made up the material.

CDR1 and CDR2 (germline): MNHEY, SVGEGT. The CDR3 totals 16 residues. The V gene lost 0 bases and the J gene lost 4 bases, with 13 bases spanning the gap. Sequencing used immunoSEQ multiplex PCR; TCRdb keeps in-frame clones, though not all of them. Of about 85,000 clones in the sample, roughly four fifths are singletons; the top ten hold approximately 1.2%. Source material: peripheral blood. This chain connects TRBV6-2 or TRBV6-3 to TRBJ2-1, with D perhaps TRBD2 (5 bases). The sequence was collected from a woman older than 75 with acute or convalescent COVID-19. The CDR3, as DNA: TGTGCCAGCAGTTACTCCGGGGTACAGACGTACAATGAGCAGTTCTTC. Its protein product is CASSYSGVQTYNEQFF.